What follows is one T cell receptor beta chain and its context. What it binds is unknown. These data originate in a study of cytomegalovirus exposure and HLA in healthy donors. A multiplex PCR was run with 60 Vbeta primers and 13 Jbeta primers. Assay used: immunoSEQ multiplex PCR; TCRdb lists only in-frame clones, some missing. The table records about 170,000 clones, less than 85% of them present only once. Findings of the study overall: Immune exposure data for these donors was limited to CMV serostatus. For most TCR beta V segments, an earlier analysis put the productive rate at about 90% or about 30% of the time.

Trimming cost V 3 bases and J 4 bases; bases outside gene matches: 3. CDR3 size: 17 residues. Looked up from germline, CDR1 is LGHNA and CDR2 is YNFKEQ. The receptor's source is a male donor in good health and CMV-seronegative. V and J are TRBV4-2 and TRBJ2-1, with 16 bases that match TRBD2. The source material was PBMCs. CDR3 DNA: TGTGCCAGCAGCCAGGGACTAGCGGGAGGGCGTTACAATGAGCAGTTCTTC. Amino acids: CASSQGLAGGRYNEQFF.